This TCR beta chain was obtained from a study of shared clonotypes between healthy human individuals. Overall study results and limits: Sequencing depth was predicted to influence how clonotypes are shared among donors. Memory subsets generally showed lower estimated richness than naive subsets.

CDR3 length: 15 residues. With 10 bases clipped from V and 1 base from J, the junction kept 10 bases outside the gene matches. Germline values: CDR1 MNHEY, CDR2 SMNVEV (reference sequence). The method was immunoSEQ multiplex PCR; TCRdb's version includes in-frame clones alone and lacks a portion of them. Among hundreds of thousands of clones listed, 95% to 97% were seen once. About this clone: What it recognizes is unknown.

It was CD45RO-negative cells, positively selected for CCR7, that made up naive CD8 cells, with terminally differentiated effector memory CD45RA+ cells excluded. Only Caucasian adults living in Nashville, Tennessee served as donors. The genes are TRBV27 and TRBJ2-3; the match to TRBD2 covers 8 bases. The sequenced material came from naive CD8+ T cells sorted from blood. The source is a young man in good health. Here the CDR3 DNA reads TGTGCCACCGGGGCGAGCGGGAGTGGCACAGATACGCAGTATTTT. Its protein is CATGASGSGTDTQYF.